This T cell receptor (beta chain) is drawn from a study of shared clonotypes between healthy human individuals. Study-level points and caveats: Several donors shared approximately 5% of their naive CD4 clonotypes.

Assay used: immunoSEQ multiplex PCR; TCRdb lists only in-frame clones, some missing. Of some 630,000 clones in the sample, roughly 70% were seen once. As for this clone: No antigen is known for it.

Trimming stripped 5 bases from V and 11 bases from J, with 19 bases between. Germline V gene sequence: CDR1 MDHEN, CDR2 SYDVKM. There are 14 residues in the CDR3. The chain recombines TRBV28 with TRBJ2-1; D gene uncertain. The TCR originated in a young woman in good health. Sequencing was carried out using memory CD4+ T cells sorted from blood. Indicated subset: CD45RA-negative fraction. This chain's CDR3 is CASSSPLAPRQQFF. CDR3 DNA sequence: TGTGCCAGCAGTAGCCCACTGGCTCCCCGTCAGCAGTTCTTC.